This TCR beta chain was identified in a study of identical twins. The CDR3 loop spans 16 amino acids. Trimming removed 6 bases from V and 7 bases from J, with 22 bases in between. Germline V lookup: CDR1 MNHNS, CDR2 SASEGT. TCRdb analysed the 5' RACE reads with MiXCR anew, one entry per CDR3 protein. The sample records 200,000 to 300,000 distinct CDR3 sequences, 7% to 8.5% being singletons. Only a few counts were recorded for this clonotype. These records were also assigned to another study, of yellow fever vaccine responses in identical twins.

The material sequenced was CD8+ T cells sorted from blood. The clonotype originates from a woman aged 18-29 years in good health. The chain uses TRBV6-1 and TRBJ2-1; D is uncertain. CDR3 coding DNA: TGTGCCAGCAGCGAATATGTAAGGGCTACAACGAATGAGCAGTTCTTC. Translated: CASSEYVRATTNEQFF.